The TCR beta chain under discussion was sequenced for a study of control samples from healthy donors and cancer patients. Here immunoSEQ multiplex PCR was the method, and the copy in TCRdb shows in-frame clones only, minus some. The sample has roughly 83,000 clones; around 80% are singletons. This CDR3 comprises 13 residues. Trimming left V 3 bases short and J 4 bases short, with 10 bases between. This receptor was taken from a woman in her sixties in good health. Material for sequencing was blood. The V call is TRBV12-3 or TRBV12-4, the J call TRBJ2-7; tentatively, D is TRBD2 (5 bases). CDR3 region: CASSFRGSYEQYF. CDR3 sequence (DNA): TGTGCCAGCAGTTTTAGAGGGTCTTACGAGCAGTACTTC.